The rows below give T cell receptor beta chains drawn from one sample of a study of beta chain features in type 1 diabetes. TCRdb's table, derived via immunoSEQ multiplex PCR, lists solely in-frame clones and lacks some. Of 150,000 or so clones in the sample, 7.5% to 9.5% were seen once. Sequencing input: central memory CD4+ T cells from blood. Receptor source: a woman aged 18 to 35 with type 1 diabetes. CDR3s include the opening cysteine and the closing phenylalanine or tryptophan. D genes are given only for firm matches. Expanded clones are given a class, and other clones once, few, many or no size at all.

>TRBJ2-1|NA|few|TRBV10-3
TGTGCCATCAGTGAGTCTCCGGGACAGAGCGGGCTCAATGAGCAGTTCTTC
CAISESPGQSGLNEQFF
>TRBJ2-7|TRBD1|NA|TRBV28
TGTGCCAGCAGTTTGCTCTCTACAGGGGTGGAGTTCTACGAGCAGTACTTC
CASSLLSTGVEFYEQYF
>TRBJ2-5|TRBD2|NA|TRBV7-8
TGTGCCAGCAGCTTAATACTAGCGGGCGTCCGCCGGGGGGAGACCCAGTACTTC
CASSLILAGVRRGETQYF
>TRBJ2-1|TRBD1|few|TRBV6-1
TGTGCCAGCAGTCGTGGACAGGGGGCATACAATGAGCAGTTCTTC
CASSRGQGAYNEQFF
>TRBJ1-2|NA|few|TRBV7-9
TGTGCCAGCAGCTTAGATAGCGGGGCCGGCGGCTACACCTTC
CASSLDSGAGGYTF
>TRBJ2-5|TRBD2|NA|TRBV5-1
TGCGCCAGCAGCTTCCTCGGGGGGCAAGAGACCCAGTACTTC
CASSFLGGQETQYF
>TRBJ1-6|NA|NA|TRBV6-5
TGTGCCAGCAGTACACGCTCCTATAATTCACCCCTCCACTTT
CASSTRSYNSPLHF
>TRBJ2-7|NA|few|TRBV28
TGTGCCACATCCTACTCGACAGGCACCTACGAGCAGTACTTC
CATSYSTGTYEQYF
>TRBJ2-7|TRBD1|NA|TRBV7-2
TGTGCCAGTGGACAGGGTTACGAGCAGTACTTC
CASGQGYEQYF
>TRBJ2-1|NA|few|TRBV7-2
TGTGCCAGCAGCTTCTTGGGCACTAGCAATGAGCAGTTCTTC
CASSFLGTSNEQFF
>TRBJ1-1|NA|few|TRBV2
TGTGCCAGCAGAGGCACAGAGAACACTGAAGCTTTCTTT
CASRGTENTEAFF
>TRBJ1-4|NA|few|TRBV4-3
TGCGCCAGCAGCCAAGTTGACAGGTCGGGACTGTTTTTT
CASSQVDRSGLFF
>TRBJ1-6|NA|NA|TRBV5-4
TGTGCCAGCAGCTCCGTCAATTCACCCCTCCACTTT
CASSSVNSPLHF
>TRBJ2-1|NA|NA|TRBV4-3
TGCGCCAGCAGCCAAGCAGGATCCTACAATGAGCAGTTCTTC
CASSQAGSYNEQFF
>TRBJ1-4|NA|few|TRBV29-1
TGCAGCGTTGAGAGCCTCACGGGGGGGGGTGAAAAACTGTTTTTT
CSVESLTGGGEKLFF
>TRBJ2-3|TRBD2|NA|TRBV30
TGTGCCTGGGGCGCGGGAGGGGGGACAGATACGCAGTATTTT
CAWGAGGGTDTQYF
>TRBJ2-5|TRBD2|NA|TRBV30
TGTGCCTGGACGACGGGAGCTAGCGGGAGGAGGGAGACCCAGTACTTC
CAWTTGASGRRETQYF
>TRBJ2-1|NA|NA|TRBV5-1
TGCGCCAGCACTTATGGGGGCCTCTACAATGAGCAGTTCTTC
CASTYGGLYNEQFF
>TRBJ2-4|NA|NA|TRBV7-9
TGTGCCAGCAGCCGTAGCGGGCAGGGGTACAAAAACATTCAGTACTTC
CASSRSGQGYKNIQYF
>TRBJ2-1|NA|few|TRBV27
TGTGCCAGCAGTTCCGACAGGACCAAGCCGTTCTTC
CASSSDRTKPFF
>TRBJ1-1|NA|few|TRBV5-1
TGCGCCAGCGGAATCGGGGATGAGAACACTGAAGCTTTCTTT
CASGIGDENTEAFF
>TRBJ2-7|TRBD2|NA|TRBV18
TGTGCCAGCTCACTAATTAGTACTAGCGGGGCCTACGAGCAGTACTTC
CASSLISTSGAYEQYF
>TRBJ2-5|TRBD2|few|TRBV6-6
TGTGCCAGCAGTTATCCCGGGAGGGGGGAGACCCAGTACTTC
CASSYPGRGETQYF
>TRBJ2-5|NA|few|TRBV11-3
TGTGCCAGCAGCTTGTTCCAGAAAGAGACCCAGTACTTC
CASSLFQKETQYF
>TRBJ2-3|NA|NA|TRBV7-6
TGTGCCAGCAGCTTAGAAGGCGGAAATACGCAGTATTTT
CASSLEGGNTQYF
>TRBJ2-7|NA|NA|TRBV2
TGTGCCAGCAGTCCACAAGCCTACGAGCAGTACTTC
CASSPQAYEQYF
>TRBJ2-1|TRBD1|few|TRBV5-1
TGCGCCAGCAGCCCGGCCCGCGTGGGACAGTTCTTGGATGAGCAGTTCTTC
CASSPARVGQFLDEQFF
>TRBJ2-3|TRBD1|NA|TRBV14
TGTGCCAGCAGCCAAGTTAGGGACAGGAACACAGATACGCAGTATTTT
CASSQVRDRNTDTQYF
>TRBJ2-2|TRBD2|NA|TRBV2
TGTGCCAGCGGGGGACTAGAGGAGGCCGGGGAGCTGTTTTTT
CASGGLEEAGELFF
>TRBJ2-1|TRBD2|few|TRBV11-2
TGTGCCAGCAGCGACCGACTAGCGGGGAGTTTTGAAGTCTTC
CASSDRLAGSFEVF
>TRBJ2-1|NA|many|TRBV29-1
TGCAGCGTTTCTAGGTCTGGTGAGCAGTTCTTC
CSVSRSGEQFF
>TRBJ1-5|NA|few|TRBV28
TGTGCCGGGGCGGTGCGCAATCAGCCCCAGCATTTT
CAGAVRNQPQHF
>TRBJ1-6|TRBD1|NA|TRBV7-9
TGTGCCAGCAGCTTGACAGGGGGCTATAATTCACCCCTCCACTTT
CASSLTGGYNSPLHF
>TRBJ2-5|TRBD2|NA|TRBV15
TGTGCCACCAGCAGCGGGGGGGCAGCGGGAGCGACGAGGGGCCAAGAGACCCAGTACTTC
CATSSGGAAGATRGQETQYF
>TRBJ1-1|TRBD1|few|TRBV4-3
TGCGCCAGCAGCCAAGATTCGCAGGGGGCACGGGGCGCTTTCTTT
CASSQDSQGARGAFF
>TRBJ1-1|NA|many|TRBV29-1
TGCAGCGCATCGAACACTGAAGCTTTCTTT
CSASNTEAFF
>TRBJ2-7|NA|few|TRBV5-1
TGCGCCAGCAACAGGGAGCCCCACGAGCAGTACTTC
CASNREPHEQYF
>TRBJ2-5|TRBD2|few|TRBV6-5
TGTGCCAGCAGGCGGGGGTACCAAGAGACCCAGTACTTC
CASRRGYQETQYF
>TRBJ2-7|TRBD2|NA|TRBV7-2
TGTGCCAGCAGCCCCGATAGCGGGAGGGGGTACGAGCAGTACTTC
CASSPDSGRGYEQYF
>TRBJ1-1|NA|few|TRBV4-3
TGCGCCAGCAGCCAAGAGGCACAGCCCTCATTTGAAGCTTTCTTT
CASSQEAQPSFEAFF
>TRBJ1-1|NA|few|TRBV10-3
TGTGCCATCAGGCCCATGGGGGGCACTGAAGCTTTCTTT
CAIRPMGGTEAFF
>TRBJ2-2|TRBD2|few|TRBV2
TGTGCCAGCCCCAAGGGGAGGGTGGAGAACACCGGGGAGCTGTTTTTT
CASPKGRVENTGELFF
>TRBJ2-1|NA|few|TRBV5-1
TGCGCCAGCAGCCCTGGCCCAGTCAATGAGCAGTTCTTC
CASSPGPVNEQFF
>TRBJ1-2|NA|few|TRBV28
TGTGCCAGCAGTTTGACATCCCCACAGGGCGTTTATGGCTACACCTTC
CASSLTSPQGVYGYTF
>TRBJ2-1|TRBD2|NA|TRBV7-2
TGTGCCAGCAGCTTCAACACGGGAGGCTCGAGGGAGCAGTTCTTC
CASSFNTGGSREQFF
>TRBJ1-2|TRBD1|few|TRBV6-5
TGTGCCAGCAGTTCGGGGGACAGGCCTGGCTACACCTTC
CASSSGDRPGYTF
>TRBJ2-7|TRBD1|NA|TRBV5-4
TGTGCCAGCAGCCCGGGACAGGGGCTGAACGAGCAGTACTTC
CASSPGQGLNEQYF
>TRBJ1-1|NA|few|TRBV20-1
TGCAGGGCCATCCTGAACACTGAAGCTTTCTTT
CRAILNTEAFF
>TRBJ1-1|NA|many|TRBV5-6
TGTGCCAGCAGCTTGCTGTCCGAAGCTTTCTTT
CASSLLSEAFF
>TRBJ2-7|NA|few|TRBV2
TGTGCCAGCAGTGAATCTCTCGAGCAGTACTTC
CASSESLEQYF
>TRBJ2-7|NA|NA|TRBV7-2
TGTGCCAGCAGCTCGGGGTACTACGAGCAGTACTTC
CASSSGYYEQYF
>TRBJ2-1|TRBD2|NA|TRBV10-3
TGTGCCATCAGTGAGCCGGGACTAGCGTCGGATGAGCAGTTCTTC
CAISEPGLASDEQFF
>TRBJ2-3|NA|NA|TRBV2
TGTGCCAGCAGTTACCAGGGGGATACGCAGTATTTT
CASSYQGDTQYF
>TRBJ1-6|NA|many|TRBV14
TGTGCCAGCAGCCAAGAACGGTGGGGCTCACCCCTCCACTTT
CASSQERWGSPLHF
>TRBJ2-1|NA|NA|TRBV5-1
TGCGCCAGCAGCTCTGTGACGGGACAACTCTACAATGAGCAGTTCTTC
CASSSVTGQLYNEQFF